The clone carrying this TCR beta chain was picked up a small number of times. No antigen is known for it. This sample was taken from a study of T cell repertoires in cytomegalovirus infection. Looking at the study overall: Public TCR beta signature analysis indicated the presence of both CMV infection and matching HLA type.

V was trimmed by 8 bases and J by 2 bases, leaving 16 bases between them. Germline assignment: CDR1 MNHNS and CDR2 SASEGT. CDR3 length: 14 amino acids. From the reads, TCRdb called clonotypes with MiXCR, one entry per CDR3 protein. The sample has 570,000 or so distinct CDR3 sequences, approximately 40% seen once. The material sequenced was cultured PBMCs, taken from culture after CMV antigen stimulation. The chain is built from TRBV6-1 and TRBJ2-7; D may be TRBD1 (6 bases). This receptor was identified in a human donor in good health (CMV status not recorded). Some clones in this sample may be carry-over from other donors' samples. CDR3 bases: TGTGCCAGCGGTGGACAGTTCCCGCCCTACGAGCAGTACTTC. Translating gives CASGGQFPPYEQYF.